The following is a T cell receptor beta chain sequence with its context. The germline gives CDR1 SGHAT, CDR2 FQNNGV. This CDR3 is built from 16 residues. The V end was cut by 5 bases, the J end by 2 bases, with 19 bases between. TCRdb's copy holds only in-frame clones and misses some; the assay was immunoSEQ multiplex PCR. The sample includes 2,100,000 or so clones, roughly 95% of them seen just once. This record belongs to a study of shared clonotypes between healthy human individuals. The sequence derives from a man younger than 35 in good health. The V call is TRBV11-2, the J call TRBJ2-7; the D is unclear. The sequencing input was naive CD4+ T cells sorted from blood. Subset noted: CD45RA+ positively selected. DNA for the CDR3: TGTGCCAGCAGCCCCTTTTTGACCCCCTTTACCTACGAGCAGTACTTC. This translates into CASSPFLTPFTYEQYF. Full variable domain (remainder filled in from reference TRBV11-2 and TRBJ2-7): EAGVAQSPRYKIIEKRQSVAFWCNPISGHATLYWYQQILGQGPKLLIQFQNNGVVDDSQLPKDRFSAERLKGVDSTLKIQPAKLEDSAVYLCASSPFLTPFTYEQYFGPGTRLTVT.